This T cell receptor delta chain was retrieved from a study of delta chain sequences of gamma delta T cells (dated by TCRdb to between 2016 and 2019). Libraries were made using 5' RACE. The instrument was an Illumina MiSeq. TCRdb reanalyzed the public reads with the CATT caller, and identical DNA sequences were merged afterwards. The sample table records around 2,500 delta-chain clones; 25% to 30% of these occur just once. Together, the top ten hold approximately 16% of the sample. After removal of 3 bases from V and 3 bases from J, the junction retains 12 bases not matched to a gene. CDR1 GEAIGNYY and CDR2 EKD were looked up in the germline V gene. The CDR3 holds 16 amino acids from the cysteine to the phenylalanine. Just the 48-base CDR3 DNA is kept, in frame starting at base 1. Within its sample, this clone is medium-sized (0.01 to 0.1%). What this receptor recognizes is not known. No per-base quality is available; no much larger clone lies one base away.

The receptor chain draws on TRDV2 and TRDJ1, and TRDD3 matches 7 of the central bases. The TCR comes from a human donor in good health. Sample: either unsorted cells or a sorted T cell fraction (not recorded which). The nucleotides are TGTGCCTGTGACGCCCTACTGGGGCACACGCCCGATAAACTCATCTTT. Translation gives CACDALLGHTPDKLIF.